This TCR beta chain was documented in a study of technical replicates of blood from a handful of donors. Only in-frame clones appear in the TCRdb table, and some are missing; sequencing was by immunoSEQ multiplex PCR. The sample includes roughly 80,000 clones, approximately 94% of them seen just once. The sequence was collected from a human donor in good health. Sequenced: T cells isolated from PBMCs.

This CDR3 reads CASPRPGQGDNEQFF. In DNA form, the CDR3 reads TGTGCCAGTCCCCGACCGGGACAGGGGGACAATGAGCAGTTCTTC. The gene calls are TRBV6-5 and TRBJ2-1, with TRBD1 matching over 11 bases. Germline trimming cut 9 bases from V and 5 bases from J; bases unmatched to any gene: 9. The CDR3 is 15 residues long. The germline CDR1 and CDR2 sequences are MNHEY and SVGAGI.